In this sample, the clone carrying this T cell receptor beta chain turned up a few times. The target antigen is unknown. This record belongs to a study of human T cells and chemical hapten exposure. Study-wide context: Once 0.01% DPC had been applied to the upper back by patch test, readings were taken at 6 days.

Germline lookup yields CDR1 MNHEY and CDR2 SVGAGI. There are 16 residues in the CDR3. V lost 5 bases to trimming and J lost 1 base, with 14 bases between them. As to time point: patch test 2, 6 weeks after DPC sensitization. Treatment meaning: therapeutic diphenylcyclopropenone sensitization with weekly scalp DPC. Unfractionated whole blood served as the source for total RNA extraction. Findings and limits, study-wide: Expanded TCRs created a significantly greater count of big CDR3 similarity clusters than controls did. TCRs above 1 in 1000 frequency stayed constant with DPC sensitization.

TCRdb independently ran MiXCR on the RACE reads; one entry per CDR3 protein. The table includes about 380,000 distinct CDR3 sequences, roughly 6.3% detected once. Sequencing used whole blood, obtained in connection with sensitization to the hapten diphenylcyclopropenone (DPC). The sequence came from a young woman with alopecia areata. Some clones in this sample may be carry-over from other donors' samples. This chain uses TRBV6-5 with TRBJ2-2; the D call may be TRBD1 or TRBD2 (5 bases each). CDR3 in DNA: TGTGCCAGCAGTAAAATGGGACGATTGAACACCGGGGAGCTGTTTTTT. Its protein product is CASSKMGRLNTGELFF.